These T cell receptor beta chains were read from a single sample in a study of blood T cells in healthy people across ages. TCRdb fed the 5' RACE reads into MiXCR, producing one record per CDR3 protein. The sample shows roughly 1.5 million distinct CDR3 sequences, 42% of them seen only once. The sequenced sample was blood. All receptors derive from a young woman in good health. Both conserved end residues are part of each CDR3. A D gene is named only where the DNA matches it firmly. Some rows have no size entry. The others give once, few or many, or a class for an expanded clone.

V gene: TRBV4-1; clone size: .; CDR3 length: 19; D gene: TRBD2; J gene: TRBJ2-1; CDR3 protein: CASSQEGYGGAAVENEQFF; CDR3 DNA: TGCGCCAGCAGCCAAGAGGGCTACGGGGGGGCGGCAGTGGAGAATGAGCAGTTCTTC
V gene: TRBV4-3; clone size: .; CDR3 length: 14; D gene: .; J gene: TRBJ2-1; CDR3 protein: CASSPSGVAGREFF; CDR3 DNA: TGCGCCAGCAGCCCCTCAGGGGTAGCAGGACGGGAGTTCTTC
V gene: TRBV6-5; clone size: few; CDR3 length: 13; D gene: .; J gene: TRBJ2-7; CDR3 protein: CASSSLSYNEQYF; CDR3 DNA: TGTGCCAGCAGTTCTCTCTCCTACAATGAGCAGTACTTC
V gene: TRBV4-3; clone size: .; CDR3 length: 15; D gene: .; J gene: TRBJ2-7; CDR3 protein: CASSQDSGNSYEQYF; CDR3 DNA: TGCGCCAGCAGCCAAGATTCGGGCAACTCCTACGAGCAGTACTTC
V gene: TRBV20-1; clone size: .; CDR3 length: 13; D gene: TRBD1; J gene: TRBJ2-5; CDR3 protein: CSADVDRKNEQYF; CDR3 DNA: TGCAGTGCCGACGTGGACAGGAAAAATGAGCAGTACTTC
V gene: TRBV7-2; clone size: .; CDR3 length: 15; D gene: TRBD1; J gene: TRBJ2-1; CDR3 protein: CASSLATGAEYEQFF; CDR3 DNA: TGTGCCAGCAGCTTAGCAACAGGGGCGGAGTATGAGCAGTTCTTC
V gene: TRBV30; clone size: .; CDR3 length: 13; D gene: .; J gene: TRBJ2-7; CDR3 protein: CAWISAPSYEQYF; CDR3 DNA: TGTGCCTGGATTTCTGCGCCCTCCTACGAGCAGTACTTC
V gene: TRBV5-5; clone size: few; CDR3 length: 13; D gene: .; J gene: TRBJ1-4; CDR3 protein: CASSLAPVEKLFF; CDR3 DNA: TGTGCCAGCAGCTTGGCACCAGTTGAAAAACTGTTTTTT
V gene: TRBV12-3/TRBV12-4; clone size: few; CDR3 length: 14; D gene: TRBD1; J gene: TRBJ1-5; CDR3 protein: CASSTGGYYQPQHF; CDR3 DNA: TGTGCCAGTTCGACAGGGGGCTACTATCAGCCCCAGCATTTT
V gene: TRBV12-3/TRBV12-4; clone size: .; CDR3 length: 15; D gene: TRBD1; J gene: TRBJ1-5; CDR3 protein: CASRRDRDRIQPQHF; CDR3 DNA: TGTGCCAGCAGACGGGACAGGGACAGAATCCAGCCCCAGCATTTT
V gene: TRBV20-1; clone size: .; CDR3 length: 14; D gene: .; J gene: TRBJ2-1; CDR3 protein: CSASRSAAYNEQFF; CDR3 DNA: TGCAGTGCTAGTCGGTCGGCAGCCTACAATGAGCAGTTCTTC
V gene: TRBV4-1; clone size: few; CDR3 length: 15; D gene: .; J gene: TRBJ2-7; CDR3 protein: CASSVAPGAYNEQYF; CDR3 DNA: TGCGCCAGCAGCGTAGCCCCTGGTGCCTACAATGAGCAGTACTTC
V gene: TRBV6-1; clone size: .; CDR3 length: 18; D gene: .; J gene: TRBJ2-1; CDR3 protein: CASSELGFGPNSYNEQFF; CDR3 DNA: TGTGCCAGCAGCGAACTGGGTTTCGGGCCTAACTCCTACAATGAGCAGTTCTTC
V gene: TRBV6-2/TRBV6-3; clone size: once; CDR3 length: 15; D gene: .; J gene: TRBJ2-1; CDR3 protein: CASKGDRLRGIKQFF; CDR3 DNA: TGTGCCAGCAAGGGGGATCGGTTGCGGGGGATTAAGCAGTTCTTC
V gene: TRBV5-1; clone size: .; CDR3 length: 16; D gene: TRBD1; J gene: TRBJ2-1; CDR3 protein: CASSLVWTGTYNEQFF; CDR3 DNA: TGCGCCAGCAGCTTGGTTTGGACAGGAACCTACAATGAGCAGTTCTTC
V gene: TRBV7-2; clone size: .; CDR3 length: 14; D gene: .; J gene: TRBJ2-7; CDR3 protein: CASRFPGTYNEQYF; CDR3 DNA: TGTGCCAGCAGATTTCCGGGTACCTACAATGAGCAGTACTTC
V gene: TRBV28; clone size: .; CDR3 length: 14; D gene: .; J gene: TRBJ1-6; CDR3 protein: CASSLTTYNSPLHF; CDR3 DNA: TGTGCCAGCAGTTTAACGACCTATAATTCACCCCTCCACTTT
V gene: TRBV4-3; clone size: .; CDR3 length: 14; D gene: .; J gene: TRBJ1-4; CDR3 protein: CASSQWDGNEKLFF; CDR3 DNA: TGCGCCAGCAGCCAATGGGACGGGAATGAAAAACTGTTTTTT
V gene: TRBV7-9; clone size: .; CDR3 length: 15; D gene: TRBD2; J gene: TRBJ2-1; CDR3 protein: CAGSPLAGEDNEQFF; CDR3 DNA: TGTGCCGGCAGCCCACTAGCGGGAGAGGACAATGAGCAGTTCTTC
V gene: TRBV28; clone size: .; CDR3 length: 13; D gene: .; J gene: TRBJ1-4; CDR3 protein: CASNRVVDEKLFF; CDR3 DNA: TGTGCCAGCAATAGGGTGGTGGATGAAAAACTGTTTTTT
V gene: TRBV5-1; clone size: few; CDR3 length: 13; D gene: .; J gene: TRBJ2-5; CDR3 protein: CASSQSSFNEQYF; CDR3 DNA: TGCGCCAGCAGCCAGTCGAGTTTTAATGAGCAGTACTTC
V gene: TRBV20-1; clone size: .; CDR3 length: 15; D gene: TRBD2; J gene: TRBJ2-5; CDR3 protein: CSARDGTSARGEQYF; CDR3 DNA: TGCAGTGCTAGAGATGGGACTAGCGCTCGGGGGGAGCAGTACTTC
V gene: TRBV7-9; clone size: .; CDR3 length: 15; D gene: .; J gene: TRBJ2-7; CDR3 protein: CASSSSEEGLHEQYF; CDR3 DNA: TGTGCCAGCAGCTCGTCTGAAGAGGGGTTACATGAGCAGTACTTC
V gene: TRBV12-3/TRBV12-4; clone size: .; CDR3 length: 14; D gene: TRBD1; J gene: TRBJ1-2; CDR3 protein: CASSGLPRGYGYTF; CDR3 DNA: TGTGCCAGCAGTGGCCTTCCCAGGGGGTATGGCTACACCTTC
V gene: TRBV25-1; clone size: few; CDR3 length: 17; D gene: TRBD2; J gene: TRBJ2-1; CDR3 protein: CASSDQDGTSGYNEQFF; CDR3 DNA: TGTGCCAGCAGTGATCAGGACGGGACTAGCGGATACAATGAGCAGTTCTTC
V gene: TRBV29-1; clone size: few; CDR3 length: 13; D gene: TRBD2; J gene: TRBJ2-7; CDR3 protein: CSVGGLALHEQYF; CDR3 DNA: TGCAGCGTCGGTGGACTAGCGCTCCACGAGCAGTACTTC
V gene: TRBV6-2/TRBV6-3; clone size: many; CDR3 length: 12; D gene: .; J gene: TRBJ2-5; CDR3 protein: CASSYLEETQYF; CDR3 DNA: TGTGCCAGCAGTTACTTAGAGGAGACCCAGTACTTC
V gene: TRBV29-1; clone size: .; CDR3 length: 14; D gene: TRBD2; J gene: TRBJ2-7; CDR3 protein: CSVRPAGAYNEQYF; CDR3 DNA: TGCAGCGTCCGCCCGGCGGGAGCCTACAATGAGCAGTACTTC
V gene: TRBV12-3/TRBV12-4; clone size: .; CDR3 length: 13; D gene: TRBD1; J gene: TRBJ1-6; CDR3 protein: CARTGRGNSPLHF; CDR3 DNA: TGTGCCCGGACAGGGAGGGGGAATTCACCCCTCCACTTT
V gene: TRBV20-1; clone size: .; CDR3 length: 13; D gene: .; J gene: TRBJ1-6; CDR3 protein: CSARGFTNSPLHF; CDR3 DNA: TGCAGTGCTAGAGGATTCACAAATTCACCCCTCCACTTT
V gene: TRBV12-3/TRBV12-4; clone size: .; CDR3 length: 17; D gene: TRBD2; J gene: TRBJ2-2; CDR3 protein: CASSLGRLAFRGGELFF; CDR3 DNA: TGTGCCAGCAGTCTCGGGAGACTAGCCTTTCGAGGCGGGGAGCTGTTTTTT
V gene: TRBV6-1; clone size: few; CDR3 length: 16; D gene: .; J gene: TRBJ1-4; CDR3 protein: CASSDLHGSEEEKLFF; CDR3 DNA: TGTGCCAGCAGTGACCTCCATGGATCGGAGGAGGAAAAACTGTTTTTT
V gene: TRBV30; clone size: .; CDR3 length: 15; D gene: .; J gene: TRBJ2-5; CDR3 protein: CAWSALVSIQGGQYF; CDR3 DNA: TGTGCCTGGAGTGCCCTGGTCAGTATCCAAGGAGGGCAGTACTTC
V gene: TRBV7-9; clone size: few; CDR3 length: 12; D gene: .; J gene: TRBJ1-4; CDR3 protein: CASTSGNEKLFF; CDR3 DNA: TGTGCCAGCACCTCAGGGAATGAAAAACTGTTTTTT
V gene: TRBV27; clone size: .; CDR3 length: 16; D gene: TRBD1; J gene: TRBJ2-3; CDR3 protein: CASMKPGQGRTDTQYF; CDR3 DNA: TGTGCCAGCATGAAACCGGGACAGGGGCGAACAGATACGCAGTATTTT
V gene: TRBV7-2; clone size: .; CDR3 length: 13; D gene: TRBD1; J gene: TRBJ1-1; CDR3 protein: CASSWGQGGVAFF; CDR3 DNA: TGTGCCAGCAGCTGGGGACAGGGGGGCGTAGCTTTCTTT
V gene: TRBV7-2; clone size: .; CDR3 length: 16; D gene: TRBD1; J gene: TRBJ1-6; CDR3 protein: CASSLSGDRRNPPLHF; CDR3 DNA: TGTGCCAGCAGCTTAAGTGGGGACAGGCGTAATCCACCCCTCCACTTT
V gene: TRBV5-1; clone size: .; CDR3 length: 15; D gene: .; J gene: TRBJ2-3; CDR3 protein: CASSSGDGATDTQYF; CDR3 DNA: TGCGCCAGCAGCTCAGGGGACGGAGCAACAGATACGCAGTATTTT
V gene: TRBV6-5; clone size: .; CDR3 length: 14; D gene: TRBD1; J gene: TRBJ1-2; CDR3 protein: CASSVTGQGYGYTF; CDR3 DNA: TGTGCCAGCAGCGTTACCGGACAGGGCTATGGCTACACCTTC
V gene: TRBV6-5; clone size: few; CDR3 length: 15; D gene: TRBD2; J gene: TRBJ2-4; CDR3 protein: CASSSSTSGKNIQYF; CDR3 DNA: TGTGCCAGCAGTTCCTCAACTAGCGGCAAAAACATTCAGTACTTC
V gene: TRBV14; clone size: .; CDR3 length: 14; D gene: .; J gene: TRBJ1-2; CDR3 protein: CASSPRGTGYGYTF; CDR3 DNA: TGTGCCAGCAGCCCGCGAGGAACAGGGTATGGCTACACCTTC
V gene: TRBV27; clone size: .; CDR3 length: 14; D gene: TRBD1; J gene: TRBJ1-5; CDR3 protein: CASRGDRDHQPQHF; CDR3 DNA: TGTGCCAGCCGAGGGGACAGGGATCATCAGCCCCAGCATTTT
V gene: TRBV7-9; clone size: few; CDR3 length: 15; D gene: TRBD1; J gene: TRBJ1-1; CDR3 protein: CASSLATGTNTEAFF; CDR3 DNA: TGTGCCAGCAGCTTAGCGACAGGGACGAACACTGAAGCTTTCTTT
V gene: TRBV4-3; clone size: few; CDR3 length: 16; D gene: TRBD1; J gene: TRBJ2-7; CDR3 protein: CASSQDTGTAYYEQYF; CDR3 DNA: TGCGCCAGCAGCCAAGATACGGGGACAGCGTACTACGAGCAGTACTTC
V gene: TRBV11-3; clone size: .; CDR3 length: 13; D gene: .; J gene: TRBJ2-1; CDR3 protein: CASSSRQTNEQFF; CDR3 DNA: TGTGCCAGCAGCTCAAGACAGACCAATGAGCAGTTCTTC
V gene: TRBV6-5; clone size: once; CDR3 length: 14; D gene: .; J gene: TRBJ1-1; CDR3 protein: CASSYGRKNTGAFF; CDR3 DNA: TGTGCCAGCAGTTACGGTCGTAAGAACACTGGAGCTTTCTTT
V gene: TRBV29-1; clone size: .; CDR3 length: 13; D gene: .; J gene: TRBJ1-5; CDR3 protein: CSVAGAGNQPQHF; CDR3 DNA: TGCAGCGTTGCGGGGGCGGGCAATCAGCCCCAGCATTTT
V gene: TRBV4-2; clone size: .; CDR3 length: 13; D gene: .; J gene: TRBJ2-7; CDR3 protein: CASSPYSDYEQYF; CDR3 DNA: TGTGCCAGCAGCCCGTACTCAGACTACGAGCAGTACTTC